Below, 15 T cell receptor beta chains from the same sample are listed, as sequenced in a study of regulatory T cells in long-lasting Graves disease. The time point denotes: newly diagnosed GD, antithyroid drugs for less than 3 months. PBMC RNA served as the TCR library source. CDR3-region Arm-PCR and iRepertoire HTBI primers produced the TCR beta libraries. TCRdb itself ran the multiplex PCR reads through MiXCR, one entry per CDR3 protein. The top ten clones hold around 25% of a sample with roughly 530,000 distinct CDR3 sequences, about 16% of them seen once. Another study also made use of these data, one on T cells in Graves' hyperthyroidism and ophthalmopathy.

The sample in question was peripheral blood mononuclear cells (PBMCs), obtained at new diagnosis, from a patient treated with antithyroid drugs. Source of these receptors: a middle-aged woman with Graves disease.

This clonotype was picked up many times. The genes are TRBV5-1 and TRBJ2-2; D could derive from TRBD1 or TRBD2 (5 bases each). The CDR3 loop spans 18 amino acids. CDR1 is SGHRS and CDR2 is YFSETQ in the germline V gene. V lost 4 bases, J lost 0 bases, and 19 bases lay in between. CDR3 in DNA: TGCGCCAGCAGCAAACTATCAAGGGACCGAGCGAACACCGGGGAGCTGTTTTTT. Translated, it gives CASSKLSRDRANTGELFF.

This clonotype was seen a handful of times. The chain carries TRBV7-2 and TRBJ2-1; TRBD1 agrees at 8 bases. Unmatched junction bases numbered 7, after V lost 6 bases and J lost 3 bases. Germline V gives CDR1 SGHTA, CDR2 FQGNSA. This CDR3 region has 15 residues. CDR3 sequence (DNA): TGTGCCAGCAGTCCGACAGGGGCCTTCTACAATGAGCAGTTCTTC. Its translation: CASSPTGAFYNEQFF.

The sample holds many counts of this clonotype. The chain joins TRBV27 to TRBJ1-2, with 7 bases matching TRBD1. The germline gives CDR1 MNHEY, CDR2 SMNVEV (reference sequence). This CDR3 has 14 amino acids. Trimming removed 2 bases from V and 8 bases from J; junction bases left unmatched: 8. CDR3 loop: CASSLNRGERGYTF. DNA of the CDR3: TGTGCCAGCAGTTTAAACAGGGGAGAGCGGGGCTACACCTTC.

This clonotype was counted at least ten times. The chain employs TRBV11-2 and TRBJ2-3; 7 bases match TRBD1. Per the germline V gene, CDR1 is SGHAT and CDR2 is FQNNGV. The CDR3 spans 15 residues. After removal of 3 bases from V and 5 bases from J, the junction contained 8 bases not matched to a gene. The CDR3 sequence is CASSFSRQGLDTQYF. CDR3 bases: TGTGCCAGCAGCTTCAGCCGACAGGGCCTAGATACGCAGTATTTT. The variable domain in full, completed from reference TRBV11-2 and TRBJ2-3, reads EAGVAQSPRYKIIEKRQSVAFWCNPISGHATLYWYQQILGQGPKLLIQFQNNGVVDDSQLPKDRFSAERLKGVDSTLKIQPAKLEDSAVYLCASSFSRQGLDTQYFGPGTRLTVL.

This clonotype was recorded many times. The CDR3 DNA follows: TGTGCCAGCAGTGACAGGGGTACAAACACTGAAGCTTTCTTT. Translated: CASSDRGTNTEAFF. The genes are TRBV2 and TRBJ1-1, with D perhaps matching TRBD1 (6 bases). Germline CDR1 reads SNHLY; CDR2 reads FYNNEI. V lost 3 bases and J 2 bases, leaving 10 bases between the germline ends. The CDR3 covers 14 residues.

The CDR3 loop is CSASWTRRGSYEQYF. CDR3 DNA sequence: TGCAGTGCTAGTTGGACACGAAGAGGCTCCTACGAGCAGTACTTC. This chain uses TRBV20-1 with TRBJ2-7; a possible D gene is TRBD1 (5 bases). V was trimmed by 3 bases and J by 0 bases, leaving 15 bases between them. Looked up from germline, CDR1 is DFQATT and CDR2 is SNEGSKA (reference sequence). There are 15 residues in the CDR3.

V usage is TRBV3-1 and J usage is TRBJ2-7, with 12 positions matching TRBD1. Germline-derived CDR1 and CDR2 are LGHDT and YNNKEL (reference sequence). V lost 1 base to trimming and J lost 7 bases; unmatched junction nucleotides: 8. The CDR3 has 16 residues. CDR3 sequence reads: CASSQAGTGGSGEQYF. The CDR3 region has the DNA TGTGCCAGCAGCCAAGCCGGGACAGGGGGCTCGGGGGAGCAGTACTTC.

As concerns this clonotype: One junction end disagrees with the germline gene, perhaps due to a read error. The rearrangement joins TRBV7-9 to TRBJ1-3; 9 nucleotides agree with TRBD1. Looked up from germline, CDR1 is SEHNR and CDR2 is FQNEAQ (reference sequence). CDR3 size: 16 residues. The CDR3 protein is CTSSRPGTGSGNTIYF. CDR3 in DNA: TGTACCAGCAGCCGTCCCGGGACAGGGTCAGGAAACACCATATATTTT.

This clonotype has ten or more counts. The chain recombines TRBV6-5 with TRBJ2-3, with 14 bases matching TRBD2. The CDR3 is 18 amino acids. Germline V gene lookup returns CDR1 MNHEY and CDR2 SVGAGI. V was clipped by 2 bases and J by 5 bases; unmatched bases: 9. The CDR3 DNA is TGTGCCAGCAGTTACCCCGAGCCGGGACTAGCGGGGGTAGATACGCAGTATTTT. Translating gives CASSYPEPGLAGVDTQYF.

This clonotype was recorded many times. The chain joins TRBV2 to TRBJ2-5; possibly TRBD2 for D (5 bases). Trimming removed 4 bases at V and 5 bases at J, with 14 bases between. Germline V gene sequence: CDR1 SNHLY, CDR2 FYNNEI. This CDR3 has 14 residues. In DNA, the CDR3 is TGTGCCAGCAGTGGGACCGGCGGCGGGGAGACCCAGTACTTC. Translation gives CASSGTGGGETQYF.

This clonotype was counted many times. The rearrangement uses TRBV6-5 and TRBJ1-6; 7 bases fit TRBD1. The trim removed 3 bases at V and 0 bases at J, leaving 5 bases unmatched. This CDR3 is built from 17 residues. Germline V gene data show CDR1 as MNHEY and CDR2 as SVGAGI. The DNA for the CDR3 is TGTGCCAGCAGTTATACGACAGGGAGCTCCTATAATTCACCCCTCCACTTT. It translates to CASSYTTGSSYNSPLHF.

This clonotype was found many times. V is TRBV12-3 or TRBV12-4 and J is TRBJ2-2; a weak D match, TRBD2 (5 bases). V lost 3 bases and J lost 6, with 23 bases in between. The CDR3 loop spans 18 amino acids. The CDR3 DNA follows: TGTGCCAGCAGTTTCCGGGGAACACTAGGGAAAACGCCCGGGGAGCTGTTTTTT. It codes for CASSFRGTLGKTPGELFF.

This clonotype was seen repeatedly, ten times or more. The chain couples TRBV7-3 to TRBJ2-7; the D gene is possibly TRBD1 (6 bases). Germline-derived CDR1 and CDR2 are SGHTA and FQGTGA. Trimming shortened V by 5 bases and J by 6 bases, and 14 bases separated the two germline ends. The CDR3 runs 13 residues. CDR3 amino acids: CASSATGIGEQYF. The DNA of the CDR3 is TGTGCCAGCAGCGCCACAGGGATCGGCGAGCAGTACTTC.

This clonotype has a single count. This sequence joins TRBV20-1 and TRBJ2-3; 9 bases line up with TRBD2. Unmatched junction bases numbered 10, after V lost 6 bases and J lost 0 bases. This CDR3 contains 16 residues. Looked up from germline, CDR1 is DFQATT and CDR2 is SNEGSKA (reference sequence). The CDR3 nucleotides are TGCAGTGCCAGGGGACTAGCTTCTACTAGCACAGATACGCAGTATTTT. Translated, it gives CSARGLASTSTDTQYF.

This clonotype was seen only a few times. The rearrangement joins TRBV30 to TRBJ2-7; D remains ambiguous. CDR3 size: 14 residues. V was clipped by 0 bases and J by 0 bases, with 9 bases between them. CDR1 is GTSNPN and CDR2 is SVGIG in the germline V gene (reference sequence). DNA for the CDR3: TGTGCCTGGAGTGTATCTAGTGGCTCCTACGAGCAGTACTTC. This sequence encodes CAWSVSSGSYEQYF. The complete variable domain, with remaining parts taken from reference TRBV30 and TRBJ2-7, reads SQTIHQWPATLVQPVGSPLSLECTVEGTSNPNLYWYRQAAGRGLQLLFYSVGIGQISSEVPQNLSASRPQDRQFILSSKKLLLSDSGFYLCAWSVSSGSYEQYFGPGTRLTVT.